Described below is a single T cell receptor beta chain sequence and its context. The clone's antigen remains unknown. Nothing much larger sits one base from this clone, and base qualities are not available. A two-step multiplex PCR was used to amplify TCR-beta CDR3 regions from genomic DNA, and Illumina-compatible adaptors were added in the second step. TCR-beta immunosequencing was performed on an Illumina platform as a commercial immunoSEQ service. Turning to the authors' computational methods: Two measures summarised the repertoires: productive clonality, and Top 10 Clones, meaning the percentage of T-cell templates coming from the ten most frequent sequences. Productive clonality had a range of 0 to 1, where 1 means a monoclonal population. Sequences comprising at least 0.1% of tumour T-cell templates but absent from matched non-adjacent lung were defined as tumour-associated clones and were identified via log10 scatter plots. Two-group comparisons used Student's t-tests, stages used ANOVA, and relationships used linear regression, analysed in GraphPad Prism7 and R. This immuneACCESS table, as held by TCRdb, lists in-frame sequences with V and J called but not all clones. Of the missing ones, under half trace to an unresolved V gene in checked studies; the others have no known cause. V and J calls and clone size come straight from that table; D and trimming were deduced from the DNA. Recorded for this sample are roughly 3,000 clones; about 82% of them occurred a single time. The top ten constitute roughly 8.9% of the sample.

From the cysteine through the phenylalanine, the CDR3 covers 11 amino acids. Only the CDR3 DNA stays, 33 bases, in frame from base 1. V and J are truncated by 3 bases and 7 bases respectively, leaving an intervening sequence of 9 bases. The germline V gene encodes CDR1 SQVTM and CDR2 ANQGSEA. This sample is drawn from a study of immune cell composition in non-small cell lung cancer (dated by TCRdb to about 2017). With respect to the entire study: To assign histologic subtype, which was mostly lung adenocarcinoma or squamous cell carcinoma, H&E was combined with p63, CK5, Napsin A and TTF-1 immunohistochemistry. TCR-beta sequencing from Adaptive Biotechnologies was done on a few dozen paired sets of NSCLC tumour and non-adjacent lung specimens and on approximately 28 tumour-only specimens. Supplementary cohort #1, under twelve lung adenocarcinoma cases, had paired tumour/lung TCR-beta sequencing and TIL populations generated to assess tumour reactivity. Several tumour specimens with TCR-beta data were of rare histological subtypes and were excluded from the subtype comparisons.

Frozen aliquots of unsorted single-cell suspensions were used for genomic DNA extraction with the QIAamp DNA kit. The tumour samples consisted of surgically resected non-small cell lung cancer tissue. Tissues were received within 2 hours of resection and processed immediately into single-cell suspensions. Tissue was mechanically dissociated and enzymatically digested with DNase I, collagenase I and hyaluronidase for approximately 29 minutes at 37 °C, then filtered and RBC-lysed. Overall study results and their limits: Across 10 adenocarcinoma cases, TIL tumour reactivity correlated strongly with maximal tumour-associated clone frequency but not with overall clonality. Compared with lung adenocarcinoma tumours, lung squamous cell carcinoma showed significantly higher Top 10 clone scores and productive clonality. The reactivity cohort was only roughly eleven cases, and tumour-reactive clones were not shown to share sequences with the dominant in vivo tumour-associated clones. Tumour-associated clones >0.5% occurred in nearly half of NSCLC cases: about 35% of adenocarcinomas versus 65% to 85% of squamous carcinomas. Smoking pack-years did not significantly correlate with tumour TCR-beta clonality.

The sequencing input was lung tumor tissue. The clonotype comes from a human donor with non-small cell lung cancer. The chain links TRBV29-1 with TRBJ1-2; the D gene is unclear. The CDR3 here reads CSVDGSGGYTF. The DNA is as follows: TGCAGCGTTGACGGCAGCGGTGGCTACACCTTC.